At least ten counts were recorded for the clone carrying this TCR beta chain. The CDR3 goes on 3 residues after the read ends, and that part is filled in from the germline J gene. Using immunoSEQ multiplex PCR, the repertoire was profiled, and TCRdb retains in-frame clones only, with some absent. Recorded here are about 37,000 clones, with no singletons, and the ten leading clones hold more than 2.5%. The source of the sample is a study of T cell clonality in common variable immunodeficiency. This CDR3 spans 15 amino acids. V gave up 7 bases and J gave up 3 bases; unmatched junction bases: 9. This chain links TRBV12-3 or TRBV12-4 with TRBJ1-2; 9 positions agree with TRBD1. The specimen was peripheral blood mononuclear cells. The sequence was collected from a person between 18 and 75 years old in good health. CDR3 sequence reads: CASTTGQGSYYGYTF. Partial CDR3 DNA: TGTGCCAGCACCACTGGACAGGGGAGCTACTATGGC.